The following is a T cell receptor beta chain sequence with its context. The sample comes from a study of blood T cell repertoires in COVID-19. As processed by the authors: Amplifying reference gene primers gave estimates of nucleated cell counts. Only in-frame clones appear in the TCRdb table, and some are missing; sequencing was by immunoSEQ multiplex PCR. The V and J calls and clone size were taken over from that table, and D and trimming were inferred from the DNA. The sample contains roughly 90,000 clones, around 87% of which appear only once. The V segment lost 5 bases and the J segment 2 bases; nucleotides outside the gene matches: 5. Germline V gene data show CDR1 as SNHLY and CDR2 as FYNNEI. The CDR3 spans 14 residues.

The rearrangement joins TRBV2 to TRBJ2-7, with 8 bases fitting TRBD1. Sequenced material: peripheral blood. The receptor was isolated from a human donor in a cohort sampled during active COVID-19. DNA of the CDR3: TGTGCCAGCAGTTTGGGACAGGCGGCCTACGAGCAGTACTTC. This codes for CASSLGQAAYEQYF.